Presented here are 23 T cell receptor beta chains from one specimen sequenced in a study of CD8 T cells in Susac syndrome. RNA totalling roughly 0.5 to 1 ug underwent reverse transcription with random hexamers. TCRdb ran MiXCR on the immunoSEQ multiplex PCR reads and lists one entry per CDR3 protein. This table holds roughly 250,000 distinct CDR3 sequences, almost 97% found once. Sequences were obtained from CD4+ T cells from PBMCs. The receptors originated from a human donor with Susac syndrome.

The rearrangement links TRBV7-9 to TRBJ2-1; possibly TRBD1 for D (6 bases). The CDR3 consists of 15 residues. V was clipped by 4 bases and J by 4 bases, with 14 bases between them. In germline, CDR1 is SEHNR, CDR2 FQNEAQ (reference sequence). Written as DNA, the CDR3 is TGTGCCAGCAGCTCCGGACAGTCGGATTACAATGAGCAGTTCTTC. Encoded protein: CASSSGQSDYNEQFF.

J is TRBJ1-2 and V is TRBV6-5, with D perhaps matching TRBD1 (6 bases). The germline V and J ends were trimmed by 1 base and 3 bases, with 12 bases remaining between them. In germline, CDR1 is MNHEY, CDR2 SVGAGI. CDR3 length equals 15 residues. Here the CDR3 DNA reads TGTGCCAGCAGTTACTTGGGCAGGGGTGACTATGGCTACACCTTC. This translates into CASSYLGRGDYGYTF.

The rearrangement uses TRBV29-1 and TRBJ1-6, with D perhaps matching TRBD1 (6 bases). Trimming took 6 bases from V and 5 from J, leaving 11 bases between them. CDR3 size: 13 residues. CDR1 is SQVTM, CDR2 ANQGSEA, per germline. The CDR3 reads CSVTDSNNSPLHF. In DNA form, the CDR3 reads TGCAGCGTGACGGACAGCAATAATTCACCCCTCCACTTT.

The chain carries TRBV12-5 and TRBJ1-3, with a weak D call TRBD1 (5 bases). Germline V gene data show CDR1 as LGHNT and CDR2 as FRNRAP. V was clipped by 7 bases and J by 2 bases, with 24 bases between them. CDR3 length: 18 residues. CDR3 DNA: TGTGCTAGTGCCCAGTCCCGGGACTTTCCGGGGGCTGGAAACACCATATATTTT. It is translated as CASAQSRDFPGAGNTIYF.

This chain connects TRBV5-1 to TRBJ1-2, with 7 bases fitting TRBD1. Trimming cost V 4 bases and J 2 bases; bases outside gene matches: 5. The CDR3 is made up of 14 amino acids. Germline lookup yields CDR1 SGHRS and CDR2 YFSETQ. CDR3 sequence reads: CASSTGGGNYGYTF. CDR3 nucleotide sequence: TGCGCCAGCAGCACTGGAGGGGGCAACTATGGCTACACCTTC.

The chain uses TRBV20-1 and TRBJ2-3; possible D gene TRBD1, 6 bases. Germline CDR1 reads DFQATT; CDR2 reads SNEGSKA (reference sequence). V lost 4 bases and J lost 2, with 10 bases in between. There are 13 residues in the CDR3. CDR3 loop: CSATRTATDTQYF. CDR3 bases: TGCAGTGCTACCCGGACAGCCACAGATACGCAGTATTTT.

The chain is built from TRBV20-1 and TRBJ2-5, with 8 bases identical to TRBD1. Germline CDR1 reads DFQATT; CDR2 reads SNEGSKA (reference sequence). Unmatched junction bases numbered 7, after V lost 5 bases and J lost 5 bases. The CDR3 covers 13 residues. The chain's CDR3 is CSAPGRDRETQYF. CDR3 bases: TGCAGTGCTCCGGGTCGGGACAGGGAGACCCAGTACTTC.

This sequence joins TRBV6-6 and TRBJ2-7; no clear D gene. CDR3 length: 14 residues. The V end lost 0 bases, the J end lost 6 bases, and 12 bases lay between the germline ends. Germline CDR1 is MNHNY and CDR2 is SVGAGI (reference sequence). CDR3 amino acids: CASSYSGMSLEQYF. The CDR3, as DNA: TGTGCCAGCAGTTACTCGGGTATGTCGCTCGAGCAGTACTTC.

CDR3 region: CASSLGPLDEQYF. CDR3 in DNA: TGTGCCAGCAGCCTCGGTCCTCTGGACGAGCAGTACTTC. The gene calls are TRBV11-2 and TRBJ2-7; D remains unclear. V was trimmed by 5 bases and J by 5 bases, leaving 13 bases between them. The CDR3 has 13 amino acids. From germline, CDR1 is SGHAT and CDR2 FQNNGV. The full variable domain, completed using reference TRBV11-2 and TRBJ2-7, is EAGVAQSPRYKIIEKRQSVAFWCNPISGHATLYWYQQILGQGPKLLIQFQNNGVVDDSQLPKDRFSAERLKGVDSTLKIQPAKLEDSAVYLCASSLGPLDEQYFGPGTRLTVT.

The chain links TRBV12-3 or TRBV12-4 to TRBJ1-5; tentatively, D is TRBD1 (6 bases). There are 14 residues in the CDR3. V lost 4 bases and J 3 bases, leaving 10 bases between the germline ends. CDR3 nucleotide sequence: TGTGCCAGCAGTTGGACAGACCTCAATCAGCCCCAGCATTTT. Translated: CASSWTDLNQPQHF.

CDR3: CASSPIGTGLYEQYF. The CDR3 DNA reads TGTGCCAGCTCACCAATCGGGACAGGGCTCTACGAGCAGTACTTC. This chain connects TRBV18 to TRBJ2-7; 9 bases fit TRBD1. V dropped 2 bases and J dropped 3; count of bases not matched to a gene: 5. The V gene's germline CDR1 is KGHSH and CDR2 LQKENI. The CDR3 has 15 amino acids.

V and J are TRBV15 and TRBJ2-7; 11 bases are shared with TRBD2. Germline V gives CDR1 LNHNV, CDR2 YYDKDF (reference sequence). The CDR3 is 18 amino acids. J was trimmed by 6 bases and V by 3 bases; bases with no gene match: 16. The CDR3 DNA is TGTGCCACCAGCAGTCCACAAGGGAGACTAGCGGGAATAACCGAGCAGTACTTC. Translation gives CATSSPQGRLAGITEQYF.

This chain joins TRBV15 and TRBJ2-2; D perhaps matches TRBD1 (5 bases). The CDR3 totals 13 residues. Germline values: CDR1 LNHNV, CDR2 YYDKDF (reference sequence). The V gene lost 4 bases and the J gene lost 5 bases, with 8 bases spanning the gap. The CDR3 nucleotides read TGTGCCACCAGCATTGACAGTACCGGGGAGCTGTTTTTT. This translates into CATSIDSTGELFF.

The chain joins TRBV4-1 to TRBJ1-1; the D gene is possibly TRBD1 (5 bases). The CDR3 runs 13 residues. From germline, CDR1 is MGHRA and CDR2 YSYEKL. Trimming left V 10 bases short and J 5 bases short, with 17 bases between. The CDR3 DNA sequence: TGCGCCACCCGGGACGTCGGAAGGACTGAAGCTTTCTTT. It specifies CATRDVGRTEAFF.

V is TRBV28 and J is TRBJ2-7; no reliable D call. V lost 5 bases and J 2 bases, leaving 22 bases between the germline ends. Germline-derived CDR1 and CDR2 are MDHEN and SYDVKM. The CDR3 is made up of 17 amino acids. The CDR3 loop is CASSQLPSRAQPYEQYF. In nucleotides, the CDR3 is TGTGCCAGCAGTCAACTCCCCAGTCGGGCGCAACCCTACGAGCAGTACTTC. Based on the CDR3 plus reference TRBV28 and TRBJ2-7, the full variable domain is DVKVTQSSRYLVKRTGEKVFLECVQDMDHENMFWYRQDPGLGLRLIYFSYDVKMKEKGDIPEGYSVSREKKERFSLILESASTNQTSMYLCASSQLPSRAQPYEQYFGPGTRLTVT.

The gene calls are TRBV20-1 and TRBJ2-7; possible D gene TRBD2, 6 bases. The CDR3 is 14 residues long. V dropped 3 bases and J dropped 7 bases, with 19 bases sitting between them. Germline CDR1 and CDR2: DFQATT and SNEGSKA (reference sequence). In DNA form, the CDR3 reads TGCAGTGCTAGCCGCGGGGAGACATTGGGGGAGCAGTACTTC. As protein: CSASRGETLGEQYF.

The CDR3 protein is CASSEAPNWDRGDYGYTF. The CDR3 DNA reads as TGTGCCAGCAGTGAAGCCCCAAACTGGGACAGGGGCGACTATGGCTACACCTTC. The rearrangement links TRBV2 to TRBJ1-2, with 10 bases fitting TRBD1. Germline CDR1 reads SNHLY; CDR2 reads FYNNEI. Germline trimming cut 0 bases from V and 3 bases from J; bases unmatched to any gene: 10. The CDR3 consists of 18 residues.

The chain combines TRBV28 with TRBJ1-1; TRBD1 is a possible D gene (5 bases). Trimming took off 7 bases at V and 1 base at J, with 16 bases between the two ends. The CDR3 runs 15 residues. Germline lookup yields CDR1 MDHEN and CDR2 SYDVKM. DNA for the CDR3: TGTGCCAGCACAAATGTCGGGACGGCGAACACTGAAGCTTTCTTT. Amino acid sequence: CASTNVGTANTEAFF.

The CDR3 DNA reads TGTGCCAGCAGTTTGGGGACGGGAGGCTACACCTTC. Amino acid sequence: CASSLGTGGYTF. The rearrangement uses TRBV25-1 and TRBJ1-2, with TRBD1 as a possible D gene (5 bases). Germline values: CDR1 MGHDK, CDR2 SYGVNS. The CDR3 consists of 12 residues. The V gene lost 5 bases and the J gene lost 8 bases, with 12 bases spanning the gap.

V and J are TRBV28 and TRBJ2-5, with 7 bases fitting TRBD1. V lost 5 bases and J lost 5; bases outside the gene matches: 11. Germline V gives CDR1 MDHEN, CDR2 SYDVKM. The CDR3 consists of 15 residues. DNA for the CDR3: TGTGCCAGCAGTAGGGCGACGACAGGGTTGGAGACCCAGTACTTC. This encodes CASSRATTGLETQYF.

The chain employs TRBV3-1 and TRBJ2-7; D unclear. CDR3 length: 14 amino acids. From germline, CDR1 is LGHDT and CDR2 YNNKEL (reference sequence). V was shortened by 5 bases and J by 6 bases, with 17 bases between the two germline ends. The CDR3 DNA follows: TGTGCCAGCAGCTCCCGGTCCCGGTCGCTCGAGCAGTACTTC. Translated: CASSSRSRSLEQYF.

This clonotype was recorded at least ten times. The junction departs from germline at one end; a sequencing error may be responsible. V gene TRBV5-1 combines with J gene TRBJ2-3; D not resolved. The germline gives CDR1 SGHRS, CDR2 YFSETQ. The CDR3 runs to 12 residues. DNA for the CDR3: TGTGCCAGCTCACTTAGCACAGATACGCAGTATTTT. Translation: CASSLSTDTQYF.

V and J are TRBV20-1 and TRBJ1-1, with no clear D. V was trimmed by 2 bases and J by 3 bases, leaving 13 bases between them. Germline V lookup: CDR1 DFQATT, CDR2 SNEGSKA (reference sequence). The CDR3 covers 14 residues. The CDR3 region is CSARHAEGYTEAFF. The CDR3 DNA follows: TGCAGTGCTAGACATGCCGAGGGCTACACTGAAGCTTTCTTT.